These 6 T cell receptor beta chains originate from one sample sequenced in a study of cytomegalovirus exposure and HLA in healthy donors. Both 60 Vbeta primers and 13 Jbeta primers went into the PCR. Data came from immunoSEQ multiplex PCR; TCRdb stores just in-frame clones and leaves some out. The sample has 100,000 to 140,000 clones; approximately 73% are singletons. Sequenced material: PBMCs. These receptors originate from a man aged 30-40 years in good health and CMV-seronegative.

The chain joins TRBV2 to TRBJ2-7; TRBD1 agrees at 10 bases. The V gene's germline CDR1 is SNHLY and CDR2 FYNNEI. Losses at the gene ends were 7 bases for V and 5 bases for J; bases not matched to a gene: 11. The CDR3 totals 15 residues. CDR3 sequence: CASTTQGTGDHEQYF. The CDR3 DNA sequence: TGTGCCAGCACCACACAGGGGACAGGGGACCACGAGCAGTACTTC.

The rearrangement joins TRBV6-6 to TRBJ2-5, with 7 nucleotides matching TRBD1. With V trimmed by 3 bases and J by 5 bases, 6 bases remained unmatched. Per germline, CDR1 MNHNY and CDR2 SVGAGI (reference sequence). CDR3 size: 14 residues. For the CDR3, the DNA is TGTGCCAGCAGTTATTCAAGAGGGGGCGAGACCCAGTACTTC. Amino acid sequence: CASSYSRGGETQYF.

This clone appeared once. The genes are TRBV28 and TRBJ1-1, with D perhaps matching TRBD1 (6 bases). Trimming shortened V by 2 bases and J by 1 base, and 11 bases separated the two germline ends. The CDR3 is 15 residues long. Germline V gene data show CDR1 as MDHEN and CDR2 as SYDVKM. CDR3 DNA: TGTGCCAGCAGTTTACCCCTGGACAGGAACACTGAAGCTTTCTTT. Translating gives CASSLPLDRNTEAFF.

CDR3 nucleotides: TGTGCCAGCAGCCCTACGTCTACAGGCCTTAGCACAGATACGCAGTATTTT. It encodes CASSPTSTGLSTDTQYF. The chain uses TRBV21-1 and TRBJ2-3; TRBD1, the table's D call, lacks a check against the DNA. TRBV21-1 is listed as a pseudogene. This CDR3 has 17 amino acids.

CDR3 in amino acids: CASSFSQSTYEQYF. The CDR3 DNA sequence: TGTGCCAGCAGTTTTAGTCAAAGTACCTACGAGCAGTACTTC. The rearrangement links TRBV27 to TRBJ2-7, with D uncertain. Germline V CDR1 and CDR2: MNHEY, SMNVEV (reference sequence). The CDR3 sequence is 14 residues long. Trimming took 3 bases from V and 2 from J, leaving 11 bases between them.

In this sample, this clone turned up a few times. The gene calls are TRBV15 and TRBJ1-5, with D perhaps TRBD1 (5 bases). Germline V gene lookup returns CDR1 LNHNV and CDR2 YYDKDF (reference sequence). Trimming removed 0 bases at V and 6 bases at J, with 12 bases between. CDR3 length: 15 amino acids. CDR3 amino acids: CATSRERRGGQPQHF. CDR3 DNA: TGTGCCACCAGCAGAGAAAGGAGGGGAGGTCAGCCCCAGCATTTT.